Sequencing of this T cell receptor beta chain was carried out in a study of blood T cell repertoires in COVID-19. Some clones are missing from TCRdb's copy, which holds only in-frame ones; the method was immunoSEQ multiplex PCR. The sample lists around 70,000 clones, 65% to 85% occurring once. The CDR3 runs to 15 residues. Per the germline V gene, CDR1 is MNHNY and CDR2 is SVGAGI (reference sequence). V gave up 5 bases and J gave up 1 base; unmatched junction bases: 4. The genes are TRBV6-6 and TRBJ1-5, with 8 bases identical to TRBD1. Source material: peripheral blood. This receptor was identified in a man aged 50-60 years with COVID-19, enrolled during active disease. The CDR3: CASSIQGASNQPQHF. In DNA form, the CDR3 reads TGTGCCAGCAGTATTCAGGGGGCCAGCAATCAGCCCCAGCATTTT.